The 6 T cell receptor beta chains presented below share a single source sample, sequenced in a study of vaccination and CD4 T cells after COVID-19. Described treatment: approximately nine-day PBMC culture with coronavirus spike peptide pools or control peptides (ViraFEST assay). What these receptors recognize is not known. Researchers used the Oncomine TCR Beta short-read assay to sequence DNA from cultured CD4+ T cells. Each CDR3 protein gets one entry after TCRdb re-called the PCR reads with MiXCR. Of 13,000 to 15,000 distinct CDR3 sequences listed, about 73% are singletons. Sequenced: CD4+ T cells from blood, cultured in vitro. Every receptor here comes from a human donor who had recovered from COVID-19.

V gene TRBV27 combines with J gene TRBJ2-6; no clear D. CDR1 is MNHEY, CDR2 SMNVEV, per germline (reference sequence). V was cut by 1 base and J by 2 bases, with 3 bases left in between. The CDR3 is made up of 14 amino acids. The CDR3, as DNA: TGTGCCAGCAGTTTATTCCCTGGGGCCAACGTCCTGACTTTC. Translation: CASSLFPGANVLTF.

The V and J genes are TRBV7-6 and TRBJ2-2; D is perhaps TRBD1 (6 bases). With 1 base removed from V and 6 bases from J, the gap between germline ends came to 6 bases. Germline V CDR1 and CDR2: SGHVS, FNYEAQ. CDR3 length: 13 residues. CDR3 in DNA: TGTGCCAGCAGCTTAGACAGGGCCGGGGAGCTGTTTTTT. It specifies CASSLDRAGELFF.

V and J are TRBV6-2 or TRBV6-3 and TRBJ1-1; D not certain. From germline, CDR1 is MNHEY and CDR2 SVGEGT. V lost 7 bases and J 6 bases, leaving 18 bases between the germline ends. This CDR3 is 14 amino acids long. The CDR3 DNA sequence: TGTGCCAGCACCACGCCTTTCTATGTCGCTGAAGCTTTCTTT. Translating it yields CASTTPFYVAEAFF.

In this sample, this clonotype turned up a few times. The chain links TRBV29-1 to TRBJ1-2, with TRBD1 matching 8 bases. Germline loops: CDR1 SQVTM, CDR2 ANQGSEA. The CDR3 has 14 residues. V shed 4 bases, J shed 4 bases, and the junction held 8 bases outside the gene matches. Here the CDR3 reads CSVVGEQGGYGYTF. The CDR3 region has the DNA TGCAGCGTTGTCGGGGAACAGGGGGGCTATGGCTACACCTTC.

CDR3 loop: CASSVQTHLGAQYF. CDR3 nucleotide sequence: TGTGCCAGCAGTGTACAGACCCACCTGGGAGCCCAGTACTTC. The chain employs TRBV27 and TRBJ2-5; maybe TRBD2 (5 bases). CDR1 MNHEY and CDR2 SMNVEV come from the germline V gene (reference sequence). V dropped 5 bases and J dropped 9 bases, with 19 bases sitting between them. The CDR3 extends over 14 amino acids.

V usage is TRBV6-1 and J usage is TRBJ2-3, with D possibly being TRBD1 or TRBD2 (5 bases each). Germline CDR1 is MNHNS and CDR2 is SASEGT. V dropped 7 bases and J dropped 0 bases, with 8 bases sitting between them. The CDR3 length is 13 residues. CDR3 residues: CASNGASTDTQYF. The CDR3 bases are TGTGCCAGCAACGGGGCTAGCACAGATACGCAGTATTTT.